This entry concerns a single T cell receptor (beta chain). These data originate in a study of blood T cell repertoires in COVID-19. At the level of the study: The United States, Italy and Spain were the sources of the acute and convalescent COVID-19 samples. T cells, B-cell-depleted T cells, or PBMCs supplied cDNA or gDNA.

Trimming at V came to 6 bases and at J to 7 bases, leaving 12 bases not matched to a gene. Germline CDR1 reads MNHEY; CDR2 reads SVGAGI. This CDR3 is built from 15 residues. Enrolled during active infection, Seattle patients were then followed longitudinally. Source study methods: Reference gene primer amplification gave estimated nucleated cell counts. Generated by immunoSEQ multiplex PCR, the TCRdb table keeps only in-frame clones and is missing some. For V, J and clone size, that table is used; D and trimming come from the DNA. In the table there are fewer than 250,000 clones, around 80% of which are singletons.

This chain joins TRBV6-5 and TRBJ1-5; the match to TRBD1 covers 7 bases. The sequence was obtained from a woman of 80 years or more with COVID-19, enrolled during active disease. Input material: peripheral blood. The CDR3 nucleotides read TGTGCCAGCAGCCAAACAGGGGAGAAGGTACAGCCCCAGCATTTT. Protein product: CASSQTGEKVQPQHF.